A single sample is the source of the 22 T cell receptor beta chains below, sequenced in a study of CD8 T cells in Susac syndrome (dated by TCRdb to 2018 to 2020). Libraries were built with the immunoSEQ multiplex PCR assay. RNA was extracted using the RNeasy kit, and about 0.5 to 1 ug of the RNA was reverse transcribed with random hexamers. TCRdb ran its own pipeline on the public reads, namely fastp trimming at Q25 and MiXCR clone calling, and kept in-frame beta chains. Each CDR3 protein gets just one entry, which takes the most common genes and DNA from the rows behind it. The sample table holds approximately 220,000 distinct CDR3 sequences, of which roughly 94% were seen once. The ten largest clones take up 0.07% to 0.095% of the sample. Sequencing was performed on CD4+ T cells from PBMCs. These receptors came from a human donor with multiple sclerosis.

DNA of the CDR3: TGTGCCAGCAGTCCCCCAGGTGGGGGCGAGTTCTTC. This encodes CASSPPGGGEFF. The chain combines TRBV12-3 or TRBV12-4 with TRBJ2-1, with a tentative D call TRBD1 (6 bases). The CDR3 contains 12 residues. Trimming removed 5 bases at V and 14 bases at J, with 16 bases between.

This chain joins TRBV20-1 and TRBJ1-2; 7 nucleotides line up with TRBD1. The V gene's germline CDR1 is DFQATT and CDR2 SNEGSKA (reference sequence). J gave up 4 bases and V 4 bases, and 3 bases lay outside the gene matches. This CDR3 is 12 amino acids long. CDR3 protein: CSAKTGSYGYTF. The DNA of the CDR3 is TGCAGTGCTAAGACAGGGAGCTATGGCTACACCTTC.

This chain connects TRBV12-3 or TRBV12-4 to TRBJ2-6; 7 positions agree with TRBD1. After removal of 6 bases from V and 2 bases from J, the junction contained 10 bases not matched to a gene. The CDR3 is made up of 17 amino acids. CDR3 amino acids: CASRRQGRSTGANVLTF. The CDR3 bases are TGTGCCAGCAGACGACAGGGAAGGAGTACTGGGGCCAACGTCCTGACTTTC.

The J gene is TRBJ1-5, the V gene TRBV21-1; the DNA was not used to check the table's D call, TRBD1. TRBV21-1 is tagged as a pseudogene. The CDR3 consists of 11 residues. This CDR3 is CAYPWGQPQHF. The DNA of the CDR3 is TGTGCCTACCCCTGGGGTCAGCCCCAGCATTTT.

The genes are TRBV3-1 and TRBJ2-3; a possible D gene is TRBD2 (5 bases). Germline CDR1 and CDR2: LGHDT and YNNKEL (reference sequence). The CDR3 loop spans 15 amino acids. The V end lost 2 bases, the J end lost 2 bases, and 11 bases lay between the germline ends. The CDR3 sequence is CASSQPWGVTDTQYF. The CDR3 DNA reads as TGTGCCAGCAGCCAACCATGGGGAGTCACAGATACGCAGTATTTT.

This clonotype was recorded only once. CDR3 sequence reads: CASSAISTNEKLFF. CDR3 in DNA: TGTGCCAGCAGTGCCATTTCAACTAATGAAAAACTGTTTTTT. The chain joins TRBV9 to TRBJ1-4; D remains ambiguous. CDR1 is SGDLS and CDR2 is YYNGEE in the germline V gene. The CDR3 runs 14 residues. Trimming removed 5 bases at V and 0 bases at J, with 8 bases between. Full variable domain (outside the CDR3, taken from reference TRBV9 and TRBJ1-4): DSGVTQTPKHLITATGQRVTLRCSPRSGDLSVYWYQQSLDQGLQFLIQYYNGEERAKGNILERFSAQQFPDLHSELNLSSLELGDSALYFCASSAISTNEKLFFGSGTQLSVL.

The V gene is TRBV25-1, the J gene TRBJ1-1; D not resolved. The V gene lost 2 bases and the J gene lost 7 bases, with 5 bases spanning the gap. This CDR3 contains 11 residues. Germline-derived CDR1 and CDR2 are MGHDK and SYGVNS. DNA of the CDR3: TGTGCCAGCAGTGAAGGATATGAAGCTTTCTTT. Translation: CASSEGYEAFF.

The rearrangement links TRBV6-2 or TRBV6-3 to TRBJ2-3, with 9 bases lining up with TRBD1. There are 14 residues in the CDR3. Germline values: CDR1 MNHEY, CDR2 SVGEGT. The ends lost 2 bases at V and 6 bases at J; junction bases unmatched: 3. Here the CDR3 reads CASSYGQGIDTQYF. In DNA, the CDR3 is TGTGCCAGCAGTTACGGACAGGGGATCGATACGCAGTATTTT.

The rearrangement joins TRBV30 to TRBJ1-1; D may be TRBD1 (6 bases). Germline V gives CDR1 GTSNPN, CDR2 SVGIG (reference sequence). CDR3 length: 13 residues. V gave up 4 bases and J gave up 5 bases, with 14 bases separating them. CDR3 coding DNA: TGTGCCTGGACGAGGGGGGCAAGGACTGAAGCTTTCTTT. As protein: CAWTRGARTEAFF.

J is TRBJ1-6 and V is TRBV12-3 or TRBV12-4, with TRBD1 as a possible D gene (6 bases). This CDR3 spans 14 amino acids. V was shortened by 10 bases and J by 7 bases, with 17 bases between the two germline ends. Written as DNA, the CDR3 is TGTGCCACTTCGGACAGCACGGGGAATTCACCCCTCCACTTT. Protein product: CATSDSTGNSPLHF.

The chain is built from TRBV30 and TRBJ1-1, with D perhaps TRBD1 (6 bases). Trimming pared 4 bases from V and 1 base from J, leaving 7 bases between. This CDR3 has 12 amino acids. Germline V gene sequence: CDR1 GTSNPN, CDR2 SVGIG (reference sequence). CDR3 DNA sequence: TGTGCCTGGAACAGGGAGAACACTGAAGCTTTCTTT. Translated: CAWNRENTEAFF.

The gene calls are TRBV20-1 and TRBJ2-3; TRBD1 agrees at 10 bases. The CDR3 is 13 residues long. Germline-derived CDR1 and CDR2 are DFQATT and SNEGSKA (reference sequence). With 3 bases clipped from V and 4 bases from J, the junction kept 1 base outside the gene matches. CDR3 protein: CSARTGGADTQYF. In nucleotides, the CDR3 is TGCAGTGCTAGGACAGGGGGCGCAGATACGCAGTATTTT.

This sequence joins TRBV3-1 and TRBJ2-7; D remains ambiguous. The ends were cut back, 0 bases at V and 2 bases at J, with 11 bases in the middle. CDR1 is LGHDT and CDR2 is YNNKEL in the germline V gene (reference sequence). The CDR3 is 15 amino acids. CDR3 sequence reads: CASSQEVGTAYEQYV. The DNA for the CDR3 is TGTGCCAGCAGCCAAGAGGTGGGCACAGCCTACGAGCAGTACGTC.

The rearrangement joins TRBV11-2 to TRBJ2-1; TRBD2 matches 7 bases. V trimming: 7 bases; J trimming: 9 bases; junction bases outside the gene matches: 6. The CDR3 contains 12 residues. Germline V gene lookup returns CDR1 SGHAT and CDR2 FQNNGV. DNA for the CDR3: TGTGCCAGCACCGCGGGGGACGTTGAGCAGTTCTTC. Its protein is CASTAGDVEQFF.

The chain uses TRBV30 and TRBJ2-2, with D possibly being TRBD2 (6 bases). The CDR3 is made up of 13 amino acids. Germline V gives CDR1 GTSNPN, CDR2 SVGIG (reference sequence). The V and J ends lost 5 bases and 4 bases respectively, with 11 bases between them. The CDR3 sequence: CAWGRQGTGELFF. CDR3 sequence (DNA): TGTGCCTGGGGGAGGCAGGGCACCGGGGAGCTGTTTTTT.

The CDR3 region is CASRRFSSGGANEQFF. The DNA for the CDR3 is TGTGCCAGCCGCCGTTTTTCTAGCGGGGGGGCCAATGAGCAGTTCTTC. The chain joins TRBV19 to TRBJ2-1; 12 bases line up with TRBD2. Looked up from germline, CDR1 is LNHDA and CDR2 is SQIVND (reference sequence). This CDR3 spans 16 amino acids. V was clipped by 9 bases and J by 6 bases; unmatched bases: 12.

This chain joins TRBV3-1 and TRBJ2-1; perhaps TRBD1 as D (5 bases). Per the germline V gene, CDR1 is LGHDT and CDR2 is YNNKEL (reference sequence). V lost 4 bases, J lost 5 bases, and 6 bases lay in between. The CDR3 is 12 amino acids. The chain's CDR3 is CASSRQNNEQFF. In DNA form, the CDR3 reads TGTGCCAGCAGCCGACAGAACAATGAGCAGTTCTTC.

In nucleotides, the CDR3 is TGCAGTGCTAGCCCGGGCGGTCGAGGTTCACCCCTCCACTTT. It yields the protein CSASPGGRGSPLHF. J is TRBJ1-6 and V is TRBV20-1; no clear D gene. Deletions cut 3 bases from V and 9 bases from J, with 15 bases between. This CDR3 has 14 residues. Germline V gene sequence: CDR1 DFQATT, CDR2 SNEGSKA (reference sequence).

The chain combines TRBV7-2 with TRBJ2-2; D unresolved. Trimming took off 0 bases at V and 8 bases at J, with 4 bases between the two ends. The CDR3 covers 12 residues. CDR1 is SGHTA, CDR2 FQGNSA, per germline. The CDR3 DNA follows: TGTGCCAGCAGCTTAGCATGGGGGGAGCTGTTTTTT. Its translation is CASSLAWGELFF.

The chain has TRBV30 and TRBJ2-2; 8 bases are a match to TRBD1. This CDR3 region has 13 residues. Germline V gene lookup returns CDR1 GTSNPN and CDR2 SVGIG (reference sequence). V shed 7 bases, J shed 4 bases, and the junction held 5 bases outside the gene matches. For the CDR3, the DNA is TGTGCCTACCGGACAGGGTTCACCGGGGAGCTGTTTTTT. Its translation is CAYRTGFTGELFF. The variable domain in full, completed from reference TRBV30 and TRBJ2-2, reads SQTIHQWPATLVQPVGSPLSLECTVEGTSNPNLYWYRQAAGRGLQLLFYSVGIGQISSEVPQNLSASRPQDRQFILSSKKLLLSDSGFYLCAYRTGFTGELFFGEGSRLTVL.

The chain carries TRBV11-2 and TRBJ2-1, with D possibly called TRBD1 or TRBD2 (5 bases each). The CDR3 length is 14 residues. The germline gives CDR1 SGHAT, CDR2 FQNNGV. Trimming removed 1 base at V and 15 bases at J, with 19 bases between. The CDR3 region has the DNA TGTGCCAGCAGCTTAGTAGTCTCTAGGGACCCGGCGTTCTTC. This translates into CASSLVVSRDPAFF.

The J gene is TRBJ2-1, the V gene TRBV29-1, with TRBD1 matching 8 bases. V lost 1 base and J lost 10; bases outside the gene matches: 6. Germline lookup yields CDR1 SQVTM and CDR2 ANQGSEA. CDR3 length: 13 residues. Here the CDR3 reads CSVEGQGAGEQFF. CDR3 nucleotide sequence: TGCAGCGTTGAAGGGCAGGGGGCCGGAGAGCAGTTCTTC.